The next 9 T cell receptor beta chains were all read from a single sample in a study of blood T cells in healthy people across ages. For the second PCR, which ran for 7 to 11 cycles, a sample-barcoded 5' primer and a J-beta primer mix were used. TCRdb reprocessed the 5' RACE reads with MiXCR, giving one entry per CDR3 protein. Counted here are about 670,000 distinct CDR3 sequences, around 43% occurring once; the ten biggest clones make up around 30%. Input material: blood. Receptors were obtained from a man older than 75 in good health.

Only one count was recorded for this clonotype. V gene TRBV10-2 combines with J gene TRBJ2-7; 13 bases line up with TRBD2. The J call may be incorrect, as the DNA end agrees better with TRBJ2-5. The CDR3 covers 15 residues. The germline gives CDR1 WSHSY, CDR2 SAAADI. The CDR3 loop is CASRAGTSGEETQYF. Here the CDR3 DNA reads TGCGCCAGCAGAGCCGGGACTAGCGGGGAAGAGACCCAGTACTTC.

A few counts support this clonotype. The V and J genes are TRBV10-1 and TRBJ2-1; unclear D gene. Germline CDR1 is WNHNN and CDR2 is SYGVQD (reference sequence). The CDR3 has 14 amino acids. Trimming left V 0 bases short and J 5 bases short, with 8 bases between. CDR3: CASSESGSNNEQFF. In DNA, the CDR3 is TGCGCCAGCAGTGAGTCTGGATCCAACAATGAGCAGTTCTTC.

This clonotype was counted between two and nine times. This chain joins TRBV15 and TRBJ2-2; maybe TRBD2 (5 bases). V was pared by 0 bases and J by 5 bases, with 13 bases between. The CDR3 runs to 16 residues. Per the germline V gene, CDR1 is LNHNV and CDR2 is YYDKDF (reference sequence). This CDR3 is CATSRDRRDRTGELFF. In DNA, the CDR3 is TGTGCCACCAGCAGAGATAGACGGGATCGAACCGGGGAGCTGTTTTTT.

About this clonotype: A read error may explain this, as a much larger clone is one base away. The rearrangement joins TRBV6-5 to TRBJ2-7, with D tentatively TRBD1 (5 bases). The germline V gene has CDR1 MNHEY and CDR2 SVGAGI. The V gene lost 2 bases and the J gene lost 3 bases, with 8 bases spanning the gap. This CDR3 comprises 13 residues. The CDR3 loop is CASSYDRNYEQYF. CDR3 coding DNA: TGTGCCAGCAGTTACGACAGAAACTACGAGCAGTACTTC.

J is TRBJ1-2 and V is TRBV7-2; 10 nucleotides line up with TRBD1. J lost 4 bases, V lost 2 bases, and 1 base had no gene match. Germline assignment: CDR1 SGHTA and CDR2 FQGNSA. The CDR3 extends over 14 amino acids. The CDR3 bases are TGTGCCAGCAGCTTACGGACAGGGGGCTATGGCTACACCTTC. Translation gives CASSLRTGGYGYTF.

The genes are TRBV7-8 and TRBJ2-1; D is perhaps TRBD1 (5 bases). Germline CDR1 and CDR2: SGHVS and FQNEAQ. The CDR3 spans 16 residues. V shed 1 base and J shed 1 base, with 11 bases lying between them. The DNA of the CDR3 is TGTGCCAGCAGCTTAGATTTCACAGGATCCTACAATGAGCAGTTCTTC. This codes for CASSLDFTGSYNEQFF.

J is TRBJ2-7 and V is TRBV5-1; 9 bases are shared with TRBD2. Germline trimming cut 4 bases from V and 3 bases from J; bases unmatched to any gene: 5. There are 14 residues in the CDR3. From germline, CDR1 is SGHRS and CDR2 YFSETQ. For the CDR3, the DNA is TGCGCCAGCAGCCCAGCGGGAGGCCGCTACGAGCAGTACTTC. Protein: CASSPAGGRYEQYF.

This clonotype was observed at least ten times. The gene calls are TRBV4-1 and TRBJ2-1, with D possibly matching TRBD1 (5 bases). CDR1 is MGHRA and CDR2 is YSYEKL in the germline V gene. The length of the CDR3 is 13 residues. V gave up 6 bases and J gave up 0 bases, with 6 bases separating them. The chain's CDR3 is CASRDNSYNEQFF. In DNA, the CDR3 is TGCGCCAGCAGGGACAACTCCTACAATGAGCAGTTCTTC.

Details on this clonotype: An end of the junction differs from the germline gene, which may be a read error. The chain employs TRBV18 and TRBJ1-1; perhaps TRBD1 as D (6 bases). Per germline, CDR1 KGHSH and CDR2 LQKENI. The CDR3 is 13 amino acids. DNA for the CDR3: TGTGCCAGCTCACCGGAACGACAGGCTGAGGCTTTCTTT. Residues: CASSPERQAEAFF.